Below, one T cell receptor beta chain is given with its context. What it binds is unknown. The CDR3 is 14 residues long. Germline V CDR1 and CDR2: MNHEY, SVGEGT. The germline V and J ends were trimmed by 6 bases and 0 bases, with 6 bases remaining between them. The Oncomine TCR Beta short-read assay generated sequence data from the DNA of cultured CD4+ T cells. TCRdb itself ran the PCR reads through MiXCR, one entry per CDR3 protein. Counted here are 16,000 or so distinct CDR3 sequences, roughly 50% occurring once; the ten biggest clones make up approximately 10%. This entry belongs to a study of vaccination and CD4 T cells after COVID-19. General study findings and limits: The study found median SARS-CoV-2-reactive clonotypes rising from roughly 19 to 38, not significantly.

Sample treatment: approximately nine-day PBMC culture with coronavirus spike peptide pools or control peptides (ViraFEST assay). ViraFEST used peptide pools to expand antigen-specific T cells, then sequenced TCRs. V usage is TRBV6-2 or TRBV6-3 and J usage is TRBJ2-6; D gene unclear. This receptor was identified in a human donor who had recovered from COVID-19. What was sequenced was CD4+ T cells from blood, cultured in vitro. The CDR3 DNA reads TGTGCCAGCAGGTTGACCTCTGGGGCCAACGTCCTGACTTTC. It is translated as CASRLTSGANVLTF.